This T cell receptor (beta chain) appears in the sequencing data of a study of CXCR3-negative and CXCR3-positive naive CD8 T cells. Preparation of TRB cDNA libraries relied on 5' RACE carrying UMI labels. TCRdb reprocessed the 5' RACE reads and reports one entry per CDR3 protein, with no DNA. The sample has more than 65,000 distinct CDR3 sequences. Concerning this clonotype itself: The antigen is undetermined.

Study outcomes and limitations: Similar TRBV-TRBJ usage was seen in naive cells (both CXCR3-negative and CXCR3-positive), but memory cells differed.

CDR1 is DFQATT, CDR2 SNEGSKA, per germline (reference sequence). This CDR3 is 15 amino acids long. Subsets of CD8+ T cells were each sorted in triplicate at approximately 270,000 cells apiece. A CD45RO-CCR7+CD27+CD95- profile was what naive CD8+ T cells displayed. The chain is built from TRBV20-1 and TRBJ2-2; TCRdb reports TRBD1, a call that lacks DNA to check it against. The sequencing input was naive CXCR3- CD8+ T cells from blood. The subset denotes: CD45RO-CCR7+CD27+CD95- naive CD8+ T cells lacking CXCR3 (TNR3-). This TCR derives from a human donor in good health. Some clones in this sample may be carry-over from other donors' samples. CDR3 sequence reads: CSARDEGVTAGELFF.